Sequencing of this T cell receptor beta chain was carried out in a study of CD8 T cells in Susac syndrome. When the RNA was reverse transcribed, random hexamers were used with an input of roughly 0.5 to 1 ug. One entry per CDR3 protein, called by TCRdb with MiXCR from the immunoSEQ multiplex PCR reads. The table lists 150,000 to 200,000 distinct CDR3 sequences, around 95% of them singletons. The recently defined diagnostic criteria for definite or probable disease were met by the Susac syndrome patients. Germline V lookup: CDR1 DFQATT, CDR2 SNEGSKA (reference sequence). The CDR3 runs 10 residues. Trimming shortened V by 4 bases and J by 5 bases, and 5 bases separated the two germline ends.

The chain uses TRBV20-1 and TRBJ2-5, with D uncertain. The TCR comes from a human donor with Susac syndrome. The sample comprised CD4+ T cells from PBMCs. The CDR3 nucleotides are TGCAGTGCTATGGGTGAGACCCAGTACTTC. It specifies CSAMGETQYF.